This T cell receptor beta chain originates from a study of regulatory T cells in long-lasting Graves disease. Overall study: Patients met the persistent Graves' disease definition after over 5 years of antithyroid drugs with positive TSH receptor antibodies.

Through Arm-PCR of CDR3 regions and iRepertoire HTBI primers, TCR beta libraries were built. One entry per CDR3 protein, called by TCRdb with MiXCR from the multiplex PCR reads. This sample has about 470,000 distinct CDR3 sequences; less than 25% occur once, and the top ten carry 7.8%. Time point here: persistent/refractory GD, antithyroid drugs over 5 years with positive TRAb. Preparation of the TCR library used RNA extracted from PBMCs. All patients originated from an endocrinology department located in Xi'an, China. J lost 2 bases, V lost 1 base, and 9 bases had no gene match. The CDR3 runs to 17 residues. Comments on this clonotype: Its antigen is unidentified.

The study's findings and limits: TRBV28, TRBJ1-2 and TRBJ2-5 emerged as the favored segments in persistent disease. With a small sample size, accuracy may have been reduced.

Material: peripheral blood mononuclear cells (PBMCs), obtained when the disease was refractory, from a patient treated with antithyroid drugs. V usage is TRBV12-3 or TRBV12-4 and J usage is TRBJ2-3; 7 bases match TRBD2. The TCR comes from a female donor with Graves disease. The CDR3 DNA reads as TGTGCCAGCAGTTTAGTTGGGAAGCGGGAAGACACAGATACGCAGTATTTT. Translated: CASSLVGKREDTDTQYF.